One T cell receptor (beta chain) is described in this entry. The data stem from a study of blood T cells in healthy people across ages. The CDR3 has 16 residues. V gave up 5 bases and J gave up 4 bases, with 20 bases separating them. Primed by a sample-barcoded 5' primer and a J-beta primer mix, a second PCR proceeded for about 7 to 12 cycles. Each CDR3 protein gets one entry after TCRdb re-called the 5' RACE reads with MiXCR. The profile shows around 1,600,000 distinct CDR3 sequences, approximately 39% of them singletons. The receptor's source is a woman younger than 35 in good health. Sequenced: blood. This chain uses TRBV5-3 with TRBJ2-3; a weak D match, TRBD2 (6 bases). TRBV5-3 is identified as an open reading frame with a role that is uncertain. DNA for the CDR3: TGTGCCAGAAGTCAAGAACTAGCAGGCAGGCCAGATACGCAGTATTTT. Its protein is CARSQELAGRPDTQYF.